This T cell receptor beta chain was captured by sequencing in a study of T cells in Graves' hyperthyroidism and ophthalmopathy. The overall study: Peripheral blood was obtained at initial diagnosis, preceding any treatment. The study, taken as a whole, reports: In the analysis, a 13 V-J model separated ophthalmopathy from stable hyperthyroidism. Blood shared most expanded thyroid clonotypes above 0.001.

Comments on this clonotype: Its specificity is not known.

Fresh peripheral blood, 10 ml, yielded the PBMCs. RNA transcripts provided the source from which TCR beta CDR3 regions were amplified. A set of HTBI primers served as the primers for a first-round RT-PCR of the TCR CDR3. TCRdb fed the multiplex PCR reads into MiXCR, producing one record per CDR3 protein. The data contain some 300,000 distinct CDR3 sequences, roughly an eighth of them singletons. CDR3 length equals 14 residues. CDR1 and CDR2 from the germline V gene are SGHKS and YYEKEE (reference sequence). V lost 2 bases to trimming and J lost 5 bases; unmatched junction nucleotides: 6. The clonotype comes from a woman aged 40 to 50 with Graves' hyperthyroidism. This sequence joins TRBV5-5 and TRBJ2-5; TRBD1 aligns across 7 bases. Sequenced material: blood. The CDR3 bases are TGTGCCAGCAGCTTACATCAGGGGGTGGAGACCCAGTACTTC. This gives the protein CASSLHQGVETQYF.